The clone carrying this T cell receptor (beta chain) was detected a few times. The antigen remains undetermined. Germline lookup yields CDR1 KGHSH and CDR2 LQKENI. The CDR3 length is 15 residues. V was clipped by 3 bases and J by 0 bases; unmatched bases: 2. A TCRbeta library incorporating unique molecular identifiers was prepared. TCRdb redid the calling of the PCR reads with MiXCR, one entry per CDR3 protein. Of hundreds of thousands of distinct CDR3 sequences in the sample, 13% were seen once. The data belong to a study of T-cell reconstitution after alpha-beta-depleted transplantation in children. Study-level points and caveats: Certain patients had high TCRbeta diversity at day 60, and it came from recipient T cells and thymic progenitors that survived. Once a year had passed after transplant, T-cell counts and diversity came mostly from newly produced T cells. There were reportedly several hundred expanded graft clones from which alpha-beta T cells came about two months after transplant.

The gene calls are TRBV18 and TRBJ2-1; TRBD1 aligns across 7 bases. The sequenced sample was PBMCs, mostly from graft donor cells, obtained 360 days after TCRalphabeta/CD19-depleted stem cell transplant. This TCR came from a male patient aged 10 to 17 who had a stem cell transplant for acute myeloid leukemia, so the T cells may come from the graft donor. The CDR3: CASSPNRGSYNEQFF. The CDR3 DNA sequence: TGTGCCAGCTCACCTAACAGGGGCTCCTACAATGAGCAGTTCTTC.